This T cell receptor (beta chain) was identified during a study of T cell repertoires in cytomegalovirus infection. TCRdb itself ran the reads through MiXCR, one entry per CDR3 protein. The data show some 71,000 distinct CDR3 sequences, around 28% seen once. The CDR3 runs to 12 residues. Looked up from germline, CDR1 is SQVTM and CDR2 is ANQGSEA. Comments on this clonotype: Its target is unknown. At one boundary the junction diverges from the germline segment, which might be a read error.

The TCR originated in a human donor in good health (CMV status not recorded). Some clones in this sample may be carry-over from other donors' samples. The J gene is TRBJ2-7, the V gene TRBV29-1; TRBD1 matches at 7 bases. This specimen was CD8+ T cells from cultured PBMCs, taken from culture after CMV antigen stimulation. CDR3 nucleotides: TGCAGCGTTGCGGGGACAGCCTACGATCAGTACTTC. Its translation is CSVAGTAYDQYF.